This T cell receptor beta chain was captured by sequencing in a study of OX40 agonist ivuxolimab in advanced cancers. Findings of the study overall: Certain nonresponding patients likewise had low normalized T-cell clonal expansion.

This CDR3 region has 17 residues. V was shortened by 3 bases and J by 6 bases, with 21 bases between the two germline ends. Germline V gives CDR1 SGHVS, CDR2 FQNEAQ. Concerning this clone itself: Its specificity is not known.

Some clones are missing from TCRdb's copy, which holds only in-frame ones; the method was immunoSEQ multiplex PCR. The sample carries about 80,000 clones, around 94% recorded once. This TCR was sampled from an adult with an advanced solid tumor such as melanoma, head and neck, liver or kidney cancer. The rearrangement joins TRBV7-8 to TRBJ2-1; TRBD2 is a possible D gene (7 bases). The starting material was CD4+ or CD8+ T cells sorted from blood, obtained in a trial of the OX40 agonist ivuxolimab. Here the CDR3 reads CASSLTGGIIVGNEQFF. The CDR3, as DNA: TGTGCCAGCAGCTTGACGGGGGGCATAATAGTTGGCAATGAGCAGTTCTTC.